This TCR beta chain was recorded in a study of shared clonotypes between healthy human individuals. Study-wide results and caveats: Generation probabilities were higher for clonotypes shared across all four sorted-subset donors than for unshared ones.

Trimming removed 1 base from V and 0 bases from J, with 8 bases in between. The germline V gene encodes CDR1 MGHRA and CDR2 YSYEKL. The CDR3 loop spans 15 amino acids. The method was immunoSEQ multiplex PCR; TCRdb's version includes in-frame clones alone and lacks a portion of them. In the table there are roughly 2.2 million clones, approximately 93% of which are singletons. As regards this clone: The antigen remains unidentified.

Sequenced material: naive CD4+ T cells from PBMCs. Noted subset: CD45RA+ positively selected. The sequence was collected from a man aged 18 to 29 in good health. Some clones in this sample may be carry-over from other donors' samples. The chain joins TRBV4-1 to TRBJ2-3; D gene unclear. DNA of the CDR3: TGCGCCAGCAGCCAAGTTAGTGTAAGCACAGATACGCAGTATTTT. Translated, it gives CASSQVSVSTDTQYF.